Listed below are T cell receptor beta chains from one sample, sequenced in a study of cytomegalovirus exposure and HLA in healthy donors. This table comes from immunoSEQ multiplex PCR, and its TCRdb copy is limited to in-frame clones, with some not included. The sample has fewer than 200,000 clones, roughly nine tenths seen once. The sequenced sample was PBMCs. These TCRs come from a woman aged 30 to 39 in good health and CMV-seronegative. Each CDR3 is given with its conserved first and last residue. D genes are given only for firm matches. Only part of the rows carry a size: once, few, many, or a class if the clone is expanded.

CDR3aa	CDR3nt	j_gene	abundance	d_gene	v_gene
CASSSAGTSGYYEQYF	TGTGCCAGCAGCTCGGCCGGGACTAGCGGGTACTACGAGCAGTACTTC	TRBJ2-7	NA	TRBD2	TRBV7-9
CASSVETAWAEQYF	TGTGCCAGCAGCGTAGAAACAGCATGGGCCGAGCAGTACTTC	TRBJ2-7	NA	NA	TRBV9
CASSIRTSRDEKLFF	TGTGCCAGTAGTATAAGAACATCACGGGATGAAAAACTGTTTTTT	TRBJ1-4	NA	NA	TRBV19
CATWEAGDVQPQHF	TGTGCCACGTGGGAGGCCGGGGACGTTCAGCCCCAGCATTTT	TRBJ1-5	once	NA	TRBV10-3
CATTAWPGGNYGYTF	TGTGCGACCACAGCTTGGCCAGGGGGCAACTATGGCTACACCTTC	TRBJ1-2	NA	TRBD1	TRBV2
CASSVSGGSNEQFF	TGTGCCAGCAGCGTTAGCGGGGGGAGCAATGAGCAGTTCTTC	TRBJ2-1	NA	TRBD2	TRBV7-2
CASSSPGLAASYNEQFF	TGTGCCAGCAGTTCCCCCGGCCTAGCGGCCTCCTACAATGAGCAGTTCTTC	TRBJ2-1	NA	TRBD2	TRBV27
CASSSRDRGYTEAFF	TGTGCCAGCAGTTCCCGGGACAGGGGATACACTGAAGCTTTCTTT	TRBJ1-1	once	TRBD1	TRBV27
CASGPQGGAFF	TGTGCCAGCGGGCCTCAGGGGGGAGCTTTCTTT	TRBJ1-1	NA	TRBD1	TRBV28
CASSKGQGLVEAFF	TGTGCCAGCAGCAAGGGACAGGGGCTGGTTGAAGCTTTCTTT	TRBJ1-1	few	TRBD1	TRBV6-6
CASSIGWVRQPQHF	TGTGCCAGTAGTATAGGATGGGTGAGGCAGCCCCAGCATTTT	TRBJ1-5	NA	NA	TRBV19
CASPSTGDGYTF	TGTGCCAGCCCGAGCACAGGGGACGGCTACACCTTC	TRBJ1-2	NA	TRBD1	TRBV2
CASGGQGIIHTYEQYF	TGTGCCAGCGGGGGACAGGGAATCATCCACACCTACGAGCAGTACTTC	TRBJ2-7	NA	TRBD1	TRBV6-6
CAWSFDRSGSGNTIYF	TGTGCCTGGAGTTTCGACAGGTCGGGCTCTGGAAACACCATATATTTT	TRBJ1-3	NA	NA	TRBV30
CASSLGPQRGHTDTQYF	TGTGCCAGCAGCTTAGGCCCCCAGCGGGGACACACAGATACGCAGTATTTT	TRBJ2-3	NA	NA	TRBV11-2
CASRIPGGVNTEAFF	TGTGCCAGCAGGATCCCAGGGGGCGTGAACACTGAAGCTTTCTTT	TRBJ1-1	NA	TRBD1	TRBV27
CATSSSRLRTVLAFF	TGTGCCACCAGCAGTAGCCGGTTGCGGACAGTATTAGCTTTCTTT	TRBJ1-1	NA	NA	TRBV15
CASSRDRGDEQFF	TGTGCCAGCAGCCGCGACAGGGGCGATGAGCAGTTCTTC	TRBJ2-1	few	TRBD1	TRBV7-7
CASRTGQGGYTGELFF	TGTGCCAGCAGAACGGGACAGGGGGGTTACACCGGGGAGCTGTTTTTT	TRBJ2-2	NA	TRBD1	TRBV6-6
CASSYLGARYYGYTF	TGTGCCAGCAGTTACCTCGGTGCGAGGTATTATGGCTACACCTTC	TRBJ1-2	NA	NA	TRBV6-5
CASSLAIFREGWSYEQYF	TGTGCCAGCAGCTTGGCTATCTTTCGGGAGGGATGGAGCTACGAGCAGTACTTC	TRBJ2-7	NA	TRBD2	TRBV13
CAWSNQGEGGYTF	TGTGCCTGGAGTAACCAGGGGGAAGGTGGCTACACCTTC	TRBJ1-2	NA	TRBD1	TRBV30
CASSIVGTYEQYF	TGTGCCAGTAGTATAGTGGGCACCTACGAGCAGTACTTC	TRBJ2-7	NA	NA	TRBV19
CASRTGLAGGNNEQFF	TGTGCCAGCAGGACCGGACTAGCGGGAGGAAACAATGAGCAGTTCTTC	TRBJ2-1	NA	TRBD2	TRBV14
CASRRSGVPYNEQFF	TGTGCCAGCAGGCGTAGCGGAGTACCCTACAATGAGCAGTTCTTC	TRBJ2-1	NA	NA	TRBV5-4
CASSLSRGYSYEQYF	TGTGCCAGCAGTTTGAGCAGGGGATACTCCTACGAGCAGTACTTC	TRBJ2-7	NA	NA	TRBV27
CASRAGGLTNEKLFF	TGTGCCAGTAGAGCAGGGGGCCTTACTAATGAAAAACTGTTTTTT	TRBJ1-4	few	TRBD1	TRBV19
CASSLPSGGGNTDTQYF	TGTGCCAGCAGCTTACCTAGCGGGGGCGGAAACACAGATACGCAGTATTTT	TRBJ2-3	NA	TRBD2	TRBV7-2
CASNPTGSNQPQHF	TGTGCCAGTAATCCCACGGGTAGCAATCAGCCCCAGCATTTT	TRBJ1-5	NA	NA	TRBV19
CASSFGGNPGELFF	TGCGCCAGCAGCTTTGGCGGTAACCCCGGGGAGCTGTTTTTT	TRBJ2-2	NA	NA	TRBV5-1
CASSEAQFTEQYF	TGTGCCAGCAGTGAAGCGCAATTTACAGAGCAGTACTTC	TRBJ2-7	NA	NA	TRBV6-1
CASSYTRSSYEQYF	TGTGCCAGCAGTTACACAAGGAGCTCCTACGAGCAGTACTTC	TRBJ2-7	NA	NA	TRBV6-5
CASSQGRLEWNEQFF	TGTGCCAGCAGCCAGGGCAGACTAGAATGGAATGAGCAGTTCTTC	TRBJ2-1	NA	NA	TRBV7-8
CASSLQIMNTEAFF	TGTGCCAGCAGCCTACAGATAATGAACACTGAAGCTTTCTTT	TRBJ1-1	NA	NA	TRBV6-5
CASSIGAGGPYGYTF	TGTGCCAGTAGTATCGGGGCAGGGGGACCCTATGGCTACACCTTC	TRBJ1-2	NA	TRBD1	TRBV19
CASSYASGSGGETQYF	TGTGCCAGCAGCTATGCTAGCGGGAGTGGTGGAGAGACCCAGTACTTC	TRBJ2-5	NA	TRBD2	TRBV11-2
CAISEGASGNTIYF	TGTGCCATCAGTGAGGGGGCTTCTGGAAACACCATATATTTT	TRBJ1-3	NA	NA	TRBV10-3
CASRLAAPSDTQYF	TGTGCCAGCAGGTTAGCGGCCCCCTCAGATACGCAGTATTTT	TRBJ2-3	NA	NA	TRBV6-1
CASRKGQATSYEQYF	TGTGCCAGTAGAAAAGGACAGGCAACCTCCTACGAGCAGTACTTC	TRBJ2-7	NA	TRBD1	TRBV19
CASSPTDYYEQYF	TGTGCCAGCTCGCCGACAGATTACTACGAGCAGTACTTC	TRBJ2-7	NA	NA	TRBV18
CASRATTVSNSPLHF	TGTGCCAGCAGGGCCACGACAGTGTCAAATTCACCCCTCCACTTT	TRBJ1-6	NA	NA	TRBV2
CASSLGQAWETQYF	TGTGCCAGCAGCTTAGGGCAGGCCTGGGAGACCCAGTACTTC	TRBJ2-5	NA	NA	TRBV7-2
CAISEGGAGNQPQHF	TGTGCCATCAGTGAGGGGGGGGCCGGCAATCAGCCCCAGCATTTT	TRBJ1-5	NA	NA	TRBV10-3
CAISESPRTGASYEQYF	TGTGCCATCAGTGAGTCCCCCCGGACAGGGGCCTCCTACGAGCAGTACTTC	TRBJ2-7	NA	TRBD1	TRBV10-3
CAISEPQLRYGHYGYTF	TGTGCCATCAGTGAGCCCCAACTCCGCTATGGGCACTATGGCTACACCTTC	TRBJ1-2	NA	NA	TRBV10-3
CASSPRNQPQHF	TGTGCCAGCAGCCCTAGGAATCAGCCCCAGCATTTT	TRBJ1-5	NA	NA	TRBV7-2
CASSSPPPGVSYEQYF	TGTGCCAGCAGCTCACCCCCTCCCGGGGTTTCCTACGAGCAGTACTTC	TRBJ2-7	NA	NA	TRBV7-8
CASSLLRDRGENEQFF	TGTGCCAGCAGCTTACTGCGGGACAGGGGTGAGAATGAGCAGTTCTTC	TRBJ2-1	once	TRBD1	TRBV7-8
CASSRFQGWEETQYF	TGTGCCAGCAGCCGATTCCAGGGGTGGGAAGAGACCCAGTACTTC	TRBJ2-5	NA	NA	TRBV7-9
CAISASPGQGKNTEAFF	TGTGCCATCAGTGCTTCCCCGGGACAGGGAAAGAACACTGAAGCTTTCTTT	TRBJ1-1	NA	TRBD1	TRBV10-3
CASSRIGADTQYF	TGCGCCAGCAGTAGGATAGGGGCAGATACGCAGTATTTT	TRBJ2-3	NA	NA	TRBV10-1
CASSSSDSSGNTIYF	TGTGCCAGCAGCTCCTCGGACAGCTCTGGAAACACCATATATTTT	TRBJ1-3	NA	NA	TRBV5-6
CASLGRGQPLHF	TGTGCCAGCTTGGGGCGGGGTCAACCCCTCCACTTT	TRBJ1-6	once	NA	TRBV25-1
CASSSTGSTEAFF	TGTGCCAGCAGCTCGACAGGGAGCACTGAAGCTTTCTTT	TRBJ1-1	few	TRBD1	TRBV7-2